This TCR beta chain derives from a study of cytomegalovirus exposure and HLA in healthy donors. The PCR employed 60 Vbeta primers together with 13 Jbeta primers. Assay used: immunoSEQ multiplex PCR; TCRdb lists only in-frame clones, some missing. This sample has 200,000 to 250,000 clones, with over 65% found just once. The CDR3 has 17 amino acids. V gave up 4 bases and J gave up 2 bases; unmatched junction bases: 10. Germline CDR1 and CDR2: SGHVS and FQNEAQ. Comments on this clone: Antigen specificity is unknown.

Study-wide points: A later analysis linked a missense variant in DCLRE1C to the trimming of TCR beta V and J genes. Because they were indistinguishable, some V segments, including TRBV6-2 and TRBV6-3, were excluded.

This chain joins TRBV7-8 and TRBJ1-5, with TRBD1 identical over 8 bases. Sequencing was done on a sample of PBMCs. The sequence derives from a man younger than 35 in good health and CMV-seronegative. As DNA, the CDR3 is TGTGCCAGCAGCTCCAGCCGGACAGGGTTTGGCAATCAGCCCCAGCATTTT. Its protein is CASSSSRTGFGNQPQHF.